This TCR beta chain was sequenced during a study of Tregs in tolerant kidney transplant recipients. The CDR3 consists of 16 residues. The germline CDR1 and CDR2 sequences are LGHNT and FRNRAP. Trimming removed 5 bases from V and 7 bases from J; junction bases left unmatched: 12. Sequencing was performed with immunoSEQ multiplex PCR; in TCRdb, only in-frame clones are kept and a portion is missing. The sample has 95,000 or so clones; more than 85% are singletons. Recipients received nonmyeloablative bone marrow transplants from related graft donors, with transient mixed chimerism. The sequence came from a human patient who received a combined kidney and bone marrow transplant. Some T cells may arise from the graft donor. The sample consisted of CD4+ T cells from blood (PBMCs), taken 12 months after the transplant. The chain uses TRBV12-5 and TRBJ2-7; 12 bases agree with TRBD1. The CDR3 is CASGPYFGTGGDEQYF. In nucleotides, the CDR3 is TGTGCTAGTGGTCCCTATTTCGGGACAGGGGGCGATGAGCAGTACTTC.